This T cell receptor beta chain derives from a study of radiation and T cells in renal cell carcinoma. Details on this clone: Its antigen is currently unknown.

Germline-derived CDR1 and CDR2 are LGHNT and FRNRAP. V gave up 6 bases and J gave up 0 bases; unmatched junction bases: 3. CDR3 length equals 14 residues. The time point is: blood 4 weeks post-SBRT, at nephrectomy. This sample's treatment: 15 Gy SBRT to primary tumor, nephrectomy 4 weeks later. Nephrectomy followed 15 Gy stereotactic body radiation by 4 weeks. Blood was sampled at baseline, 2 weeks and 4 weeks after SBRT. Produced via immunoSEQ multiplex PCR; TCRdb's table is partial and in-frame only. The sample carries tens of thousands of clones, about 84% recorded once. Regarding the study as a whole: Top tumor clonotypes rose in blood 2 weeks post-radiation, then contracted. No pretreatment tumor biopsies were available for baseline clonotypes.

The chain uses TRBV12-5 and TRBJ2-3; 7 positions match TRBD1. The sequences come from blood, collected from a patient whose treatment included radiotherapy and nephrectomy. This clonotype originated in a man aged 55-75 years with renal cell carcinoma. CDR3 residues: CASGWDSSTDTQYF. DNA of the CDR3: TGTGCTAGTGGGTGGGACAGTAGCACAGATACGCAGTATTTT.